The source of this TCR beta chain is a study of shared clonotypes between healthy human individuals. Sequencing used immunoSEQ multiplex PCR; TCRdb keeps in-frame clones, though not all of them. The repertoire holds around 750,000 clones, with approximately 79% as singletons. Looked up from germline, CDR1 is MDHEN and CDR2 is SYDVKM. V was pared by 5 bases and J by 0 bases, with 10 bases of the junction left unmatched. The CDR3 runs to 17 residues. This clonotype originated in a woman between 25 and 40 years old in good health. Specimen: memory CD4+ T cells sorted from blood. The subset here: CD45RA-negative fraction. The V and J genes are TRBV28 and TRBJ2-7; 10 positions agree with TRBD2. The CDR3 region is CASSPLLAGVPSYEQYF. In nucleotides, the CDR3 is TGTGCCAGCAGTCCCCTGCTAGCGGGAGTCCCCTCCTACGAGCAGTACTTC.